A selection of T cell receptor beta chains follows, all from one sample in a study of technical replicates of blood from a few donors. Assay: immunoSEQ multiplex PCR; the TCRdb copy retains only in-frame clones and omits some. The table shows around 80,000 clones, with about 93% occurring only once. The sequenced material came from T cells isolated from PBMCs. All receptors come from a human donor in good health. Each CDR3 is given with its conserved first and last residue. A D gene is named only where the DNA matches it firmly. Some rows have no size entry. The others give once, few or many, or a class for an expanded clone.

v_gene: TRBV25-1; len: 13; abundance: NA; j_gene: TRBJ1-1; d_gene: NA; CDR3aa: CASSEYGGTEAFF; CDR3nt: TGTGCCAGCAGTGAATACGGGGGAACTGAAGCTTTCTTT
v_gene: TRBV27; len: 15; abundance: NA; j_gene: TRBJ2-5; d_gene: TRBD2; CDR3aa: CASSWGLPDQETQYF; CDR3nt: TGTGCCAGCAGTTGGGGACTACCAGACCAAGAGACCCAGTACTTC
v_gene: TRBV29-1; len: 12; abundance: NA; j_gene: TRBJ2-1; d_gene: TRBD2; CDR3aa: CSVGLGDNEQFF; CDR3nt: TGCAGCGTAGGACTAGGGGACAATGAGCAGTTCTTC
v_gene: TRBV6-5; len: 15; abundance: NA; j_gene: TRBJ1-1; d_gene: NA; CDR3aa: CASSPTISMNTEAFF; CDR3nt: TGTGCCAGCAGCCCCACGATTAGCATGAACACTGAAGCTTTCTTT
v_gene: TRBV28; len: 15; abundance: NA; j_gene: TRBJ2-5; d_gene: TRBD2; CDR3aa: CASSLIAGGSETQYF; CDR3nt: TGTGCCAGCAGTCTGATAGCGGGAGGGTCGGAGACCCAGTACTTC
v_gene: TRBV4-3; len: 15; abundance: NA; j_gene: TRBJ2-1; d_gene: TRBD2; CDR3aa: CASSQDGGDMGEQFF; CDR3nt: TGCGCCAGCAGCCAAGACGGGGGGGATATGGGGGAGCAGTTCTTC
v_gene: TRBV6-5; len: 11; abundance: few; j_gene: TRBJ1-1; d_gene: NA; CDR3aa: CASRQGFEAFF; CDR3nt: TGTGCCAGCAGGCAGGGGTTTGAAGCTTTCTTT
v_gene: TRBV30; len: 14; abundance: NA; j_gene: TRBJ1-3; d_gene: NA; CDR3aa: CAWSSGYSGNTIYF; CDR3nt: TGTGCCTGGAGTAGCGGTTACTCTGGAAACACCATATATTTT
v_gene: TRBV9; len: 15; abundance: NA; j_gene: TRBJ2-7; d_gene: TRBD2; CDR3aa: CASSVDAGGSSEQYF; CDR3nt: TGTGCCAGCAGCGTAGACGCGGGAGGGTCAAGCGAGCAGTACTTC
v_gene: TRBV19; len: 16; abundance: NA; j_gene: TRBJ1-5; d_gene: TRBD1; CDR3aa: CASSRGQASVGQPQHF; CDR3nt: TGTGCCAGTAGTAGAGGACAGGCTTCGGTCGGACAGCCCCAGCATTTT
v_gene: TRBV14; len: 13; abundance: few; j_gene: TRBJ1-1; d_gene: TRBD1; CDR3aa: CASSMNRGSEAFF; CDR3nt: TGTGCCAGCAGCATGAACAGGGGCTCTGAAGCTTTCTTT
v_gene: TRBV28; len: 11; abundance: NA; j_gene: TRBJ2-1; d_gene: NA; CDR3aa: CASRIYDEQFF; CDR3nt: TGTGCCAGCAGAATATATGATGAGCAGTTCTTC
v_gene: TRBV14; len: 13; abundance: NA; j_gene: TRBJ1-4; d_gene: TRBD1; CDR3aa: CASSQEQGAKLFF; CDR3nt: TGTGCCAGCAGCCAAGAACAGGGGGCAAAACTGTTTTTT
v_gene: TRBV4-1; len: 15; abundance: NA; j_gene: TRBJ2-7; d_gene: NA; CDR3aa: CASSQDPASSYEQYF; CDR3nt: TGCGCCAGCAGCCAAGACCCAGCGAGCTCCTACGAGCAGTACTTC
v_gene: TRBV5-4; len: 15; abundance: NA; j_gene: TRBJ2-7; d_gene: NA; CDR3aa: CASSLIYRSTYEQYF; CDR3nt: TGTGCCAGCAGCTTGATATACAGGTCGACCTACGAGCAGTACTTC
v_gene: TRBV6-4; len: 13; abundance: NA; j_gene: TRBJ1-2; d_gene: NA; CDR3aa: CASSGVPRYGYTF; CDR3nt: TGTGCCAGCAGTGGAGTACCACGCTATGGCTACACCTTC
v_gene: TRBV13; len: 16; abundance: NA; j_gene: TRBJ2-1; d_gene: TRBD2; CDR3aa: CASSPHTSGPYNEQFF; CDR3nt: TGTGCCAGCAGCCCCCATACTAGCGGGCCATACAATGAGCAGTTCTTC
v_gene: TRBV7-3; len: 13; abundance: NA; j_gene: TRBJ2-7; d_gene: NA; CDR3aa: CASSLTTGYEQYF; CDR3nt: TGTGCCAGCAGCTTAACGACTGGCTACGAGCAGTACTTC
v_gene: TRBV18; len: 14; abundance: NA; j_gene: TRBJ1-5; d_gene: NA; CDR3aa: CASSKGQGRQPQHF; CDR3nt: TGTGCCAGCTCCAAGGGGCAGGGGCGCCAGCCCCAGCATTTT
v_gene: TRBV6-1; len: 14; abundance: NA; j_gene: TRBJ1-4; d_gene: TRBD1; CDR3aa: CASSEEGQGEKLFF; CDR3nt: TGTGCCAGCAGTGAAGAGGGACAGGGTGAAAAACTGTTTTTT
v_gene: TRBV14; len: 17; abundance: NA; j_gene: TRBJ2-1; d_gene: TRBD1; CDR3aa: CASSPRQGPSSYNEQFF; CDR3nt: TGTGCCAGCAGCCCCCGACAGGGGCCTTCCTCCTACAATGAGCAGTTCTTC
v_gene: TRBV9; len: 16; abundance: NA; j_gene: TRBJ2-1; d_gene: NA; CDR3aa: CASSVGDSTFYNEQFF; CDR3nt: TGTGCCAGCAGCGTAGGGGACTCCACTTTTTACAATGAGCAGTTCTTC
v_gene: TRBV30; len: 13; abundance: NA; j_gene: TRBJ2-1; d_gene: NA; CDR3aa: CAWSLTRNNEQFF; CDR3nt: TGTGCCTGGAGTCTTACACGAAACAATGAGCAGTTCTTC
v_gene: TRBV6-6; len: 14; abundance: NA; j_gene: TRBJ1-5; d_gene: NA; CDR3aa: CASSGTGPSPPQHF; CDR3nt: TGTGCCAGCAGTGGCACAGGGCCAAGTCCGCCCCAGCATTTT
v_gene: TRBV4-3; len: 15; abundance: few; j_gene: TRBJ1-5; d_gene: NA; CDR3aa: CASSQSGQTNQPQHF; CDR3nt: TGCGCCAGCAGCCAGTCAGGACAGACAAATCAGCCCCAGCATTTT
v_gene: TRBV5-5; len: 15; abundance: few; j_gene: TRBJ1-4; d_gene: NA; CDR3aa: CASSGSVSVNEKLFF; CDR3nt: TGTGCCAGCAGCGGGAGCGTATCGGTGAATGAAAAACTGTTTTTT
v_gene: TRBV4-3; len: 14; abundance: NA; j_gene: TRBJ2-1; d_gene: NA; CDR3aa: CASSPHRDLIEQFF; CDR3nt: TGCGCCAGCAGCCCCCACAGGGACCTAATAGAGCAGTTCTTC
v_gene: TRBV6-5; len: 13; abundance: NA; j_gene: TRBJ1-5; d_gene: TRBD1; CDR3aa: CASSLTGTQPQHF; CDR3nt: TGTGCCAGCAGCTTGACAGGGACCCAGCCCCAGCATTTT
v_gene: TRBV2; len: 14; abundance: NA; j_gene: TRBJ2-7; d_gene: TRBD2; CDR3aa: CASSGLAGKGEQYF; CDR3nt: TGTGCCAGCAGTGGACTAGCGGGAAAGGGCGAGCAGTACTTC
v_gene: TRBV27; len: 16; abundance: NA; j_gene: TRBJ1-1; d_gene: TRBD1; CDR3aa: CASNEYRGITSTEAFF; CDR3nt: TGTGCCAGCAATGAGTACAGGGGAATTACGAGCACTGAAGCTTTCTTT